The 22 T cell receptor beta chains reported below all come from one sample, sequenced in a study of T cells in localized non-small cell lung cancer. TCRdb keeps only in-frame clones here, not all; method: immunoSEQ multiplex PCR. This table has 50,000 or so clones, roughly 75% appearing once. Material: PBMCs, obtained before any cancer treatment. The receptors derive from a woman between 40 and 69 years old with stage II lung adenocarcinoma.

CDR3 in amino acids: CASSVDRDYEQYF. The CDR3 region has the DNA TGTGCCAGCAGCGTAGACAGGGACTACGAGCAGTACTTC. The rearrangement uses TRBV9 and TRBJ2-7, with D possibly TRBD1 on 6 matching bases. V was trimmed by 0 bases and J by 3 bases, leaving 7 bases between them. From germline, CDR1 is SGDLS and CDR2 YYNGEE. CDR3 length: 13 amino acids.

This chain uses TRBV9 with TRBJ2-7; the match to TRBD1 covers 8 bases. V was clipped by 0 bases and J by 5 bases; unmatched bases: 7. The CDR3 is 15 amino acids. The V gene's germline CDR1 is SGDLS and CDR2 YYNGEE. Here the CDR3 DNA reads TGTGCCAGCAGCGTAGGGCGGACAGGGCCCGACGAGCAGTACTTC. The encoded protein is CASSVGRTGPDEQYF.

The chain joins TRBV30 to TRBJ2-3, with D possibly called TRBD1 or TRBD2 (5 bases each). CDR1 and CDR2 from the germline V gene are GTSNPN and SVGIG (reference sequence). There are 14 residues in the CDR3. V was clipped by 5 bases and J by 2 bases, with 14 bases between them. CDR3 sequence: CAWRDRPYTDTQYF. Written as DNA, the CDR3 is TGTGCCTGGCGGGACCGGCCCTACACAGATACGCAGTATTTT.

The chain carries TRBV30 and TRBJ2-2, with TRBD2 identical over 12 bases. The germline V gene has CDR1 GTSNPN and CDR2 SVGIG (reference sequence). V trimming: 1 base; J trimming: 6 bases; junction bases outside the gene matches: 6. The CDR3 sequence is 16 residues long. The CDR3 region is CAWSARLAGASGELFF. Here the CDR3 DNA reads TGTGCCTGGAGTGCCCGACTAGCGGGGGCTTCCGGGGAGCTGTTTTTT.

The chain links TRBV11-2 to TRBJ1-2; TRBD1 matches 8 bases. Trimming removed 1 base from V and 7 bases from J; junction bases left unmatched: 11. CDR3 size: 16 residues. CDR1 is SGHAT and CDR2 is FQNNGV in the germline V gene. The CDR3 DNA reads TGTGCCAGCAGCTTAGTGGCTTCGGCAGGGGGCTCTGGCTACACCTTC. As protein: CASSLVASAGGSGYTF.

The chain recombines TRBV18 with TRBJ1-1, with D possibly TRBD1 on 5 matching bases. Germline V gene lookup returns CDR1 KGHSH and CDR2 LQKENI. The V end lost 2 bases, the J end lost 1 base, and 8 bases lay between the germline ends. The CDR3 extends over 14 amino acids. The DNA of the CDR3 is TGTGCCAGCTCACCAGCCAGGGCGAACACTGAAGCTTTCTTT. It encodes CASSPARANTEAFF.

The rearrangement joins TRBV13 to TRBJ1-1; 7 positions match TRBD1. V trimming: 11 bases; J trimming: 5 bases; junction bases outside the gene matches: 11. Looked up from germline, CDR1 is PRHDT and CDR2 is FYEKMQ (reference sequence). The CDR3 loop spans 13 amino acids. CDR3 region: CASATGEGTEAFF. The CDR3 region has the DNA TGTGCCTCTGCAACAGGGGAGGGGACTGAAGCTTTCTTT.

The chain employs TRBV11-2 and TRBJ2-3, with TRBD2 identical over 10 bases. CDR1 is SGHAT and CDR2 is FQNNGV in the germline V gene. Germline trimming cut 5 bases from V and 6 bases from J; bases unmatched to any gene: 11. The CDR3 loop spans 16 amino acids. CDR3 in DNA: TGTGCCAGCAGCCTACGGAAGCGGGGGGGCAGCGATACGCAGTATTTT. It yields the protein CASSLRKRGGSDTQYF.

The chain recombines TRBV19 with TRBJ1-1; TRBD1 matches 11 bases. This CDR3 spans 15 amino acids. Trimming removed 7 bases from V and 9 bases from J; junction bases left unmatched: 13. Germline CDR1 reads LNHDA; CDR2 reads SQIVND (reference sequence). The CDR3 nucleotides are TGTGCCAGTATACCGACAGCCGGGGACAGGGGGAAAGCTTTCTTT. Protein sequence: CASIPTAGDRGKAFF.

V is TRBV28 and J is TRBJ1-5; D gene ambiguous. This CDR3 is 15 amino acids long. CDR1 is MDHEN, CDR2 SYDVKM, per germline. V was pared by 8 bases and J by 0 bases, with 14 bases between. CDR3 region: CASLDGSYSNQPQHF. CDR3 in DNA: TGTGCCAGCCTCGATGGAAGCTATAGCAATCAGCCCCAGCATTTT.

The rearrangement links TRBV5-1 to TRBJ1-3, with a tentative D call TRBD1 (5 bases). Trimming removed 5 bases at V and 4 bases at J, with 16 bases between. The CDR3 contains 15 residues. Looked up from germline, CDR1 is SGHRS and CDR2 is YFSETQ. Written as DNA, the CDR3 is TGCGCCAGCAGAGGCGGTAGCGGGGACGGAAACACCATATATTTT. Protein: CASRGGSGDGNTIYF.

This clone was detected once. In the same sample, other DNA sequences code for this CDR3. This chain links TRBV7-2 with TRBJ1-2, with D perhaps TRBD1 (5 bases). V was shortened by 1 base and J by 8 bases, with 8 bases between the two germline ends. The CDR3 runs 12 residues. Germline values: CDR1 SGHTA, CDR2 FQGNSA. The CDR3 sequence: CASSLEGIGYTF. CDR3 DNA sequence: TGTGCCAGCAGCTTAGAGGGGATCGGCTACACCTTC.

J is TRBJ2-1 and V is TRBV2; TRBD2 might be the D (6 bases). This CDR3 spans 15 amino acids. CDR1 SNHLY and CDR2 FYNNEI come from the germline V gene. The germline V and J ends were trimmed by 0 bases and 8 bases, with 14 bases remaining between them. The CDR3 nucleotides are TGTGCCAGCAGTGAAGCGCGGGGCCCACTTGATGAGCAGTTCTTC. Encoded protein: CASSEARGPLDEQFF.

The CDR3 loop reads CASSSQAGPNEKLFF. In DNA form, the CDR3 reads TGTGCCAGCAGCTCTCAAGCAGGGCCTAATGAAAAACTGTTTTTT. This chain connects TRBV7-9 to TRBJ1-4; possibly TRBD1 for D (5 bases). V lost 4 bases and J lost 3, with 12 bases in between. CDR1 SEHNR and CDR2 FQNEAQ come from the germline V gene (reference sequence). The CDR3 has 15 residues.

V gene TRBV7-8 combines with J gene TRBJ1-5, with D unclear. The germline V and J ends were trimmed by 3 bases and 3 bases, with 3 bases remaining between them. Germline lookup yields CDR1 SGHVS and CDR2 FQNEAQ. This CDR3 contains 12 residues. DNA for the CDR3: TGTGCCAGCAGCTTGCTCAATCAGCCCCAGCATTTT. This sequence encodes CASSLLNQPQHF.

V is TRBV28 and J is TRBJ1-1, with 7 positions matching TRBD1. J was trimmed by 3 bases and V by 5 bases; bases with no gene match: 3. Looked up from germline, CDR1 is MDHEN and CDR2 is SYDVKM. The CDR3 extends over 13 amino acids. CDR3 sequence (DNA): TGTGCCAGCAGTCTTGGGACAGACACTGAAGCTTTCTTT. Its translation: CASSLGTDTEAFF.

By share, this clone counts as medium-sized. The rearrangement links TRBV6-5 to TRBJ2-1; maybe TRBD1 (5 bases). Per the germline V gene, CDR1 is MNHEY and CDR2 is SVGAGI. Trimming cost V 4 bases and J 0 bases, with 13 bases left between them. CDR3 length: 16 residues. The CDR3 DNA reads TGTGCCAGCAGTTCTTCAGGGTCTAGCTCCTACAATGAGCAGTTCTTC. Amino acid sequence: CASSSSGSSSYNEQFF.

This chain connects TRBV6-1 to TRBJ2-1; TRBD1 aligns across 7 bases. Germline-derived CDR1 and CDR2 are MNHNS and SASEGT. The CDR3 totals 15 residues. The trim removed 0 bases at V and 8 bases at J, leaving 7 bases unmatched. CDR3 bases: TGTGCCAGCAGTGAAGCGAACAGACAGGGCGATGAGCAGTTCTTC. It encodes CASSEANRQGDEQFF.

The genes are TRBV7-8 and TRBJ2-4; possible D gene TRBD1, 5 bases. The V gene's germline CDR1 is SGHVS and CDR2 FQNEAQ. V was shortened by 1 base and J by 5 bases, with 9 bases between the two germline ends. This CDR3 region has 14 residues. The CDR3 loop reads CASSLDRTQNIQYF. The CDR3 coding sequence is TGTGCCAGCAGCTTAGACCGGACACAAAACATTCAGTACTTC.

The chain combines TRBV28 with TRBJ1-5; D may be TRBD1 (6 bases). V dropped 10 bases and J dropped 0 bases, with 19 bases sitting between them. This CDR3 contains 16 residues. Germline V lookup: CDR1 MDHEN, CDR2 SYDVKM. This CDR3 is CATGQRPTYSNQPQHF. CDR3 in DNA: TGTGCCACCGGACAGCGCCCTACTTATAGCAATCAGCCCCAGCATTTT.

This clone was counted between two and nine times. This sequence joins TRBV7-2 and TRBJ1-1; D gene ambiguous. V lost 1 base and J lost 1, with 13 bases in between. The germline gives CDR1 SGHTA, CDR2 FQGNSA. There are 16 residues in the CDR3. DNA of the CDR3: TGTGCCAGCAGCTTAGAGTCCCGGGTTAGGAACACTGAAGCTTTCTTT. This encodes CASSLESRVRNTEAFF.

V usage is TRBV18 and J usage is TRBJ1-2, with 8 bases matching TRBD1. V dropped 3 bases and J dropped 7; count of bases not matched to a gene: 4. This CDR3 contains 13 residues. Germline V gene data show CDR1 as KGHSH and CDR2 as LQKENI. CDR3 DNA: TGTGCCAGCTCACCCGGACAGGGTACTGGCTACACCTTC. This encodes CASSPGQGTGYTF. Together with reference TRBV18 and TRBJ1-2, the CDR3 gives the full variable domain: NAGVMQNPRHLVRRRGQEARLRCSPMKGHSHVYWYRQLPEEGLKFMVYLQKENIIDESGMPKERFSAEFPKEGPSILRIQQVVRGDSAAYFCASSPGQGTGYTFGSGTRLTVV.